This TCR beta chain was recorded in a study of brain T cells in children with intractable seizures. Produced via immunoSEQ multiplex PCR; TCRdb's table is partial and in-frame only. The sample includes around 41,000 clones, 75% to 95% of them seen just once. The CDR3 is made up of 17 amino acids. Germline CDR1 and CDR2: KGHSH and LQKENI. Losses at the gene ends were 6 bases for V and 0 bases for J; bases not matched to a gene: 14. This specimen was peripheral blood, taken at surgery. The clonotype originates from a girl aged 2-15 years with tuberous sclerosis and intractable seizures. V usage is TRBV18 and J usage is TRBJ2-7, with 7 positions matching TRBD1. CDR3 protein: CASSPASTRDSSYEQYF. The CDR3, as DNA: TGTGCCAGCTCCCCGGCAAGCACCCGGGACAGCTCCTACGAGCAGTACTTC.